This T cell receptor beta chain was captured in a study of shared clonotypes between healthy human individuals. Study at large: Per donor, three plates held CD4 naive cells, three held CD4 memory, two held CD8 naive and one held CD8 memory.

The repertoire was sequenced with immunoSEQ multiplex PCR; TCRdb's copy has only in-frame clones and lacks some. Of 300,000 or so clones in the sample, about 74% were seen once. Deletions cut 3 bases from V and 1 base from J, with 10 bases between. Per the germline V gene, CDR1 is SGHVS and CDR2 is FQNEAQ. The CDR3 runs 14 residues. Findings of the study overall: Compared with clonotypes that all four donors shared, non-shared clonotypes had lower generation probabilities.

The split of CD4+ cells yielded CD45RA+ naive and CD45RA-negative memory subsets. As regards this clone: Antigen: not known.

Material for sequencing was memory CD4+ T cells sorted from blood. The subset here: CD45RA-negative fraction. V gene TRBV7-8 combines with J gene TRBJ2-7; D uncertain. The source is a man between 25 and 39 years old in good health. The CDR3 DNA is TGTGCCAGCAGCTTGGAATTGGGGTCCTACGAGCAGTACTTC. This encodes CASSLELGSYEQYF.